This TCR beta chain appears in the sequencing data of a study of read filtering for tumor transcriptome and immune sequencing. Background on the study: Among patients, under 20 were male and 14 female, aged about 40 to 90 (mean about 71). Study-level results: IR-seq and RNA-seq agreed better without single-read clonotypes. Compared with RNA-seq, IR-seq gave much higher clonotype depth and reliability. About 77% of IR-seq clonotypes had a single read, yet these held around 3.5% of reads.

The library was built from roughly 400 ng RNA with molecular barcoded adaptors for alpha/delta and beta/gamma chains. TCRdb reprocessed the reads with MiXCR, giving one entry per CDR3 protein. The sample consists of more than 30,000 distinct CDR3 sequences, about 13% of them appearing once. This clonotype has a count of ten or more. Antigen unknown. This clonotype was obtained from a donor at least 40 years old with multiple myeloma. Sequenced material: a population of CD138-negative cells sorted from bone marrow.

Written as DNA, the CDR3 is TGCAGCGTAGAGGGCGGGACAGGGGGTTATGAAAAACTGTTTTTT. Its translation is CSVEGGTGGYEKLFF. The J gene is TRBJ1-4, the V gene TRBV29-1; 11 positions agree with TRBD1. This CDR3 is 15 amino acids long. The germline V gene encodes CDR1 SQVTM and CDR2 ANQGSEA. V shed 6 bases, J shed 6 bases, and the junction held 9 bases outside the gene matches.